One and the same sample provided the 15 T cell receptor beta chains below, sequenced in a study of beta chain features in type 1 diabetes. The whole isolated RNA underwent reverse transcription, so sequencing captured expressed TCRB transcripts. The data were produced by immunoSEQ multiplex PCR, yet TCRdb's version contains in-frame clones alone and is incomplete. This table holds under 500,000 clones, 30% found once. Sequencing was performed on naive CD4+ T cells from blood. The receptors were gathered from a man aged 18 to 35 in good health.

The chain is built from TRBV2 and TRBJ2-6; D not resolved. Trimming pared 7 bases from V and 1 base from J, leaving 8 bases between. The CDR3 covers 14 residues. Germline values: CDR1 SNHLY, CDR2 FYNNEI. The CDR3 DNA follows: TGTGCCAGCAAATCGTTATCTGGGGCCAACGTCCTGACTTTC. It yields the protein CASKSLSGANVLTF.

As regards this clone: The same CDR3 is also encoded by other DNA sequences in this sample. CDR3 DNA: TGTGCCTGGAGTTCGACATACGAGCAGTACTTC. The encoded protein is CAWSSTYEQYF. The J gene is TRBJ2-7, the V gene TRBV30; the D is unclear. Germline V CDR1 and CDR2: GTSNPN, SVGIG (reference sequence). V lost 2 bases to trimming and J lost 4 bases, with 6 bases between them. There are 11 residues in the CDR3.

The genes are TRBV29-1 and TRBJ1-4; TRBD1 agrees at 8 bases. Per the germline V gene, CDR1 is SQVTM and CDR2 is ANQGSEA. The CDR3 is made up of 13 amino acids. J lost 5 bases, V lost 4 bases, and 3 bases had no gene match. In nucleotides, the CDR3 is TGCAGCGTTGCCCGGACAGGGAATGAAAAACTGTTTTTT. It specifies CSVARTGNEKLFF.

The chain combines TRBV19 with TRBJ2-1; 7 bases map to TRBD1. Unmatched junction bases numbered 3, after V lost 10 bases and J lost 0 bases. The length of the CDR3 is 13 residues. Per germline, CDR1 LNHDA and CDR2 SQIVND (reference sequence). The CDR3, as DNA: TGTGCCACCGGGACAGCCTCCTACAATGAGCAGTTCTTC. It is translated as CATGTASYNEQFF.

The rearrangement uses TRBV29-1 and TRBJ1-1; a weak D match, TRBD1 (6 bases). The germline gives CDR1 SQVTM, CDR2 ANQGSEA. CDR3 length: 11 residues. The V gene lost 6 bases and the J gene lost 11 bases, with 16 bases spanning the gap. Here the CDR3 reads CSVRGGEVAFF. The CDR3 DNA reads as TGCAGCGTGCGAGGGGGGGAGGTCGCTTTCTTT.

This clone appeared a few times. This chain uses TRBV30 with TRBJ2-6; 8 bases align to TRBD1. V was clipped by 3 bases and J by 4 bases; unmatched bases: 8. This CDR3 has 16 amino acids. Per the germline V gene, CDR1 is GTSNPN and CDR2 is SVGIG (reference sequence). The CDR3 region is CAWSPQGAWGANVLTF. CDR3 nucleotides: TGTGCCTGGAGCCCCCAGGGGGCGTGGGGGGCCAACGTCCTGACTTTC.

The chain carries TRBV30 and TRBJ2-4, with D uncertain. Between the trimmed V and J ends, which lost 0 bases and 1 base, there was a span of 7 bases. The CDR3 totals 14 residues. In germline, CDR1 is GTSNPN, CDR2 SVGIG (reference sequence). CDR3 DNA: TGTGCCTGGAGTGTCGGCTTCGCCAAAAACATTCAGTACTTC. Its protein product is CAWSVGFAKNIQYF.

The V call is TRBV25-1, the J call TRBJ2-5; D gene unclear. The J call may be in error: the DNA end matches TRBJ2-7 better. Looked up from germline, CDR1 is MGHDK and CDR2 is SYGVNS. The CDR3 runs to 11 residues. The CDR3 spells CASSETREQYF. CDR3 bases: TGTGCCAGCAGTGAGACCCGCGAGCAGTACTTC.

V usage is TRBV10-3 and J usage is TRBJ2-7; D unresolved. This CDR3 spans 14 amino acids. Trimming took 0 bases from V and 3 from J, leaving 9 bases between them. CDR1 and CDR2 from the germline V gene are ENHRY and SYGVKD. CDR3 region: CAISESDRVYEQYF. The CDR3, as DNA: TGTGCCATCAGTGAGTCGGATCGGGTCTACGAGCAGTACTTC.

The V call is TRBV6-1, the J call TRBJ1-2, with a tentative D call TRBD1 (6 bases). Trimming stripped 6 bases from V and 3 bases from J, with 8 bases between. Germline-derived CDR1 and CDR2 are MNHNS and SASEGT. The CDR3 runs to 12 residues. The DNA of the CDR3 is TGTGCCAGCAGAGGACAGTACTATGGCTACACCTTC. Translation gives CASRGQYYGYTF.

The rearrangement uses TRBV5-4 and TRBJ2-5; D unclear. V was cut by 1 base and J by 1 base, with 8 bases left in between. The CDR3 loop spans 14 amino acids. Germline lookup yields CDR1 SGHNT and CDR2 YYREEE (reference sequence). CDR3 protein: CASSLSNSQETQYF. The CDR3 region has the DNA TGTGCCAGCAGCTTGTCAAACAGCCAAGAGACCCAGTACTTC.

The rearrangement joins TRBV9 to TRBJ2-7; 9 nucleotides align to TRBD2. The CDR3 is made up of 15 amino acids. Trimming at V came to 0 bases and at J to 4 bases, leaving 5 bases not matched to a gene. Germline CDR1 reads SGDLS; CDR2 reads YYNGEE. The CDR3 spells CASSVDSSGVYEQYF. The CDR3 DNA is TGTGCCAGCAGCGTAGACTCTAGCGGGGTATACGAGCAGTACTTC.

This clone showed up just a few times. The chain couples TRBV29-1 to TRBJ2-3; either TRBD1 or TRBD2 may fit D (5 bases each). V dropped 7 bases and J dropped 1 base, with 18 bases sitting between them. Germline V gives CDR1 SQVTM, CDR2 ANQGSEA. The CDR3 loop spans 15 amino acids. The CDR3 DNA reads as TGCAGCGCTGATGGCCCTGGGGGAGGCACAGATACGCAGTATTTT. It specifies CSADGPGGGTDTQYF.

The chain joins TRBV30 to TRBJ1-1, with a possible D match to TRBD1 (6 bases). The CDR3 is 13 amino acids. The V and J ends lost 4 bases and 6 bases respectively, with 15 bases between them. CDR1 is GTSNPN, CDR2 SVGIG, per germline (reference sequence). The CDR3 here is CAWNDRSPPEAFF. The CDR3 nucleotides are TGTGCCTGGAATGACAGGAGCCCCCCTGAAGCTTTCTTT.

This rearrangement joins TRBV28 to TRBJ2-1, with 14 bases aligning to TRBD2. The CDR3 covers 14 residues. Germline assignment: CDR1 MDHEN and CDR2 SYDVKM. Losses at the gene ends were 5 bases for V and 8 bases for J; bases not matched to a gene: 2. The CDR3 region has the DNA TGTGCCAGCAGTGGGACTAGCGGGAGACATGAGCAGTTCTTC. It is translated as CASSGTSGRHEQFF.